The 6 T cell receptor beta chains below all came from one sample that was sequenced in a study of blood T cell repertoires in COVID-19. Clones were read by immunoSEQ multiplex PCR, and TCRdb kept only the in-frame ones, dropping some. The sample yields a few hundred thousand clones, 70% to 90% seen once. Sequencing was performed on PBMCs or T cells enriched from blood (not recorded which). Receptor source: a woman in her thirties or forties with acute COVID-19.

This CDR3 is CASSLAGGEDGYTF. DNA for the CDR3: TGTGCCAGCAGCTTAGCAGGGGGCGAGGATGGCTACACCTTC. The chain couples TRBV5-6 to TRBJ1-2, with TRBD1 identical over 8 bases. With V trimmed by 2 bases and J by 6 bases, 6 bases remained unmatched. Germline V gives CDR1 SGHDT, CDR2 YYEEEE. The length of the CDR3 is 14 residues.

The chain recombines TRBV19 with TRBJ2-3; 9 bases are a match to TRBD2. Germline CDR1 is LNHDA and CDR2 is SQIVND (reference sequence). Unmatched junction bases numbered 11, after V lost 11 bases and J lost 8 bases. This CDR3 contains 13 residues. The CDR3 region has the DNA TGTGCCTCCAGGACTAGCGCCTTGGGTACGCAGTATTTT. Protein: CASRTSALGTQYF.

The CDR3 DNA follows: TGTGCCAGTGGGTATAGCGGTTCCTACAATGAGCAGTTCTTC. Its protein product is CASGYSGSYNEQFF. The genes are TRBV7-9 and TRBJ2-1; maybe TRBD2 (6 bases). This CDR3 has 14 amino acids. Germline CDR1 reads SEHNR; CDR2 reads FQNEAQ (reference sequence). Deletions cut 9 bases from V and 1 base from J, with 13 bases between.

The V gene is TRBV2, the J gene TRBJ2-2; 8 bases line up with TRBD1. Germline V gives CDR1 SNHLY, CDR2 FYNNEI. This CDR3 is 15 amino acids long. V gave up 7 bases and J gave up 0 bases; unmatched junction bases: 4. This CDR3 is CASNKQGANTGELFF. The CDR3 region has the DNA TGTGCCAGCAATAAACAGGGGGCGAACACCGGGGAGCTGTTTTTT. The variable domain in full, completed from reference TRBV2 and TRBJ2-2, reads EPEVTQTPSHQVTQMGQEVILRCVPISNHLYFYWYRQILGQKVEFLVSFYNNEISEKSEIFDDQFSVERPDGSNFTLKIRSTKLEDSAMYFCASNKQGANTGELFFGEGSRLTVL.

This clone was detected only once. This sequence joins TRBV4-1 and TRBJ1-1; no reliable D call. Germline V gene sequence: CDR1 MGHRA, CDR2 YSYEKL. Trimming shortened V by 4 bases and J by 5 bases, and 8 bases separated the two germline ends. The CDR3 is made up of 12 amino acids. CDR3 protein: CASSRGGTEAFF. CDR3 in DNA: TGCGCCAGCAGCCGCGGTGGGACTGAAGCTTTCTTT.

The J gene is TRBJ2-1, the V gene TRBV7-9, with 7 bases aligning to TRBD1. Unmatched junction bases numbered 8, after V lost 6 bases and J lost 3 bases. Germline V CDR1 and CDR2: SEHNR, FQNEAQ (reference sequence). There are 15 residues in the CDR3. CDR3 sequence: CASSPDRVGYNEQFF. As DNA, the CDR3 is TGTGCCAGCAGTCCCGACAGGGTGGGCTACAATGAGCAGTTCTTC.